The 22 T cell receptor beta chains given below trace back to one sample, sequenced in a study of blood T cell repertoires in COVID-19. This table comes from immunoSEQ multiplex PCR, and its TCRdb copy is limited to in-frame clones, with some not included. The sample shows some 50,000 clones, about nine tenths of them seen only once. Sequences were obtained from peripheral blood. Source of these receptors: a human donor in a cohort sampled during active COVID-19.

The chain's CDR3 is CASGTGVDEQYF. As DNA, the CDR3 is TGTGCCAGTGGGACAGGGGTAGACGAGCAGTACTTC. This chain joins TRBV19 and TRBJ2-7; TRBD1 matches at 10 bases. The CDR3 runs 12 residues. Germline-derived CDR1 and CDR2 are LNHDA and SQIVND (reference sequence). V shed 8 bases, J shed 5 bases, and the junction held 3 bases outside the gene matches.

CDR3 loop: CASAQGLDRSKRDIQYF. The CDR3 nucleotides are TGCGCCAGCGCCCAAGGATTGGACAGGTCAAAACGGGACATTCAGTACTTC. This rearrangement joins TRBV5-1 to TRBJ2-4; 7 positions match TRBD1. The V and J ends lost 7 bases and 8 bases, in that order; junction bases with no gene match: 21. CDR1 SGHRS and CDR2 YFSETQ come from the germline V gene. This CDR3 contains 17 residues.

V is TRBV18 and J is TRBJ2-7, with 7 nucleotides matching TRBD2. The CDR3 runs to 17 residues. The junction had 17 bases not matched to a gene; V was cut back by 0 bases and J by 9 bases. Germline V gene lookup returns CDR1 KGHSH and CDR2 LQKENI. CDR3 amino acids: CASSPPNLAGAPTGQYF. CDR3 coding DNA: TGTGCCAGCTCACCACCGAATCTGGCGGGAGCTCCAACAGGGCAGTACTTC.

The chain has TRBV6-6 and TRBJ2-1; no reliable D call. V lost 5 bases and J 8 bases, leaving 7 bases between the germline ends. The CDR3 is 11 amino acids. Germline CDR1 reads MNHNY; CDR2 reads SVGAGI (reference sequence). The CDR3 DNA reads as TGTGCCAGCAGTCCCATTCATGAGCAGTTCTTC. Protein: CASSPIHEQFF.

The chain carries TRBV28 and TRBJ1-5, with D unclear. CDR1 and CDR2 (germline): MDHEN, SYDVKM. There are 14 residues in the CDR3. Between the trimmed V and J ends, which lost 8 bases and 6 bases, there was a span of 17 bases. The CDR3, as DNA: TGTGCCAGCGATCGAACAGCCTTAACTCAGCCCCAGCATTTT. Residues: CASDRTALTQPQHF.

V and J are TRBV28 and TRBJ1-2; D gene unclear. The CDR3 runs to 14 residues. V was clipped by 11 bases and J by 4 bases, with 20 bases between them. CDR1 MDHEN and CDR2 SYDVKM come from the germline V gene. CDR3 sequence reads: CASTREPFFYGYTF. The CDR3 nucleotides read TGTGCCTCCACGAGGGAGCCTTTTTTCTATGGCTACACCTTC.

CDR3 nucleotide sequence: TGTGCCAGCAGCATGACAGGGGTTGGTACTGAAGCTTTCTTT. Protein product: CASSMTGVGTEAFF. The rearrangement joins TRBV7-2 to TRBJ1-1; TRBD1 agrees at 8 bases. The CDR3 spans 14 residues. Germline-derived CDR1 and CDR2 are SGHTA and FQGNSA. After removal of 5 bases from V and 5 bases from J, the junction contained 7 bases not matched to a gene. Combining the CDR3 with reference TRBV7-2 and TRBJ1-1 gives the whole variable domain GAGVSQSPSNKVTEKGKDVELRCDPISGHTALYWYRQSLGQGLEFLIYFQGNSAPDKSGLPSDRFSAERTGGSVSTLTIQRTQQEDSAVYLCASSMTGVGTEAFFGQGTRLTVV.

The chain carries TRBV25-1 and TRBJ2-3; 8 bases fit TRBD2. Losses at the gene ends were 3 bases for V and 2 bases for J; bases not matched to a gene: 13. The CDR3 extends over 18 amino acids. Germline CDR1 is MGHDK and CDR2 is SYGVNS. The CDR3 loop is CASSEPPDERGFTDTQYF. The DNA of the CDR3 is TGTGCCAGCAGTGAGCCCCCCGACGAGCGGGGGTTCACAGATACGCAGTATTTT.

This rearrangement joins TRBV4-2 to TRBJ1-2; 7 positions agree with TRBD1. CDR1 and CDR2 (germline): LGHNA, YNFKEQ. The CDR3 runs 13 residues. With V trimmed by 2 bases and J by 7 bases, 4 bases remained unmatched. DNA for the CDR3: TGTGCCAGCAGCCAAACAGGGGCGGGTGGCTACACCTTC. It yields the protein CASSQTGAGGYTF.

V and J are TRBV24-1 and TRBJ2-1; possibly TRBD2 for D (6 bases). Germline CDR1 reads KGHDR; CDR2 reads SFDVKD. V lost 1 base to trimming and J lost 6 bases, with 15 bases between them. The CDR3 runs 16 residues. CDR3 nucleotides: TGTGCCACCAGTGATTTTCAGGGAGGTAGGGCCAATGAGCAGTTCTTC. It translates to CATSDFQGGRANEQFF.

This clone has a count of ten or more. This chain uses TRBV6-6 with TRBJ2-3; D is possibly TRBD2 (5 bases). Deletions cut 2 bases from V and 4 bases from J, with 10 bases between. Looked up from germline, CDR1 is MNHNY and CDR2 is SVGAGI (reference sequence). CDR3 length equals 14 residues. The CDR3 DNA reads TGTGCCAGCAGTTACCGAGGGTCGGCAGATACGCAGTATTTT. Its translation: CASSYRGSADTQYF.

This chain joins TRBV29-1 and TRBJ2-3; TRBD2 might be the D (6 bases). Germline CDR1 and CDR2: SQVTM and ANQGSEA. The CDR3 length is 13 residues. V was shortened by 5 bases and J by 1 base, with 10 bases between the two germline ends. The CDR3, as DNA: TGCAGCGTTCGGGACTTTCGCACAGATACGCAGTATTTT. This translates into CSVRDFRTDTQYF.

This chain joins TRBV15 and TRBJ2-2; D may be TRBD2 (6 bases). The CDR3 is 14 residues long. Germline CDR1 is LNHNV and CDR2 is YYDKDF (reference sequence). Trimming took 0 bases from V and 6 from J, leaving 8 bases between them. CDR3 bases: TGTGCCACCAGCAGAGATCGGAGGGCCGGGGAGCTGTTTTTT. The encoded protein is CATSRDRRAGELFF.

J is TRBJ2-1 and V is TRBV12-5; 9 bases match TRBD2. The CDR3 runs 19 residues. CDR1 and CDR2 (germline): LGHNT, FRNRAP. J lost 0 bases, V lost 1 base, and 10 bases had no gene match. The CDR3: CASGLDETSGLYSYNEQFF. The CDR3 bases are TGTGCTAGTGGTTTGGACGAGACTAGCGGCCTCTACTCCTACAATGAGCAGTTCTTC.

The CDR3: CSVEEGTDTF. The DNA of the CDR3 is TGCAGCGTTGAGGAGGGTACGGACACCTTC. The chain combines TRBV29-1 with TRBJ1-2; D gene unclear. The CDR3 length is 10 residues. CDR1 is SQVTM, CDR2 ANQGSEA, per germline. Trimming took 3 bases from V and 12 from J, leaving 11 bases between them.

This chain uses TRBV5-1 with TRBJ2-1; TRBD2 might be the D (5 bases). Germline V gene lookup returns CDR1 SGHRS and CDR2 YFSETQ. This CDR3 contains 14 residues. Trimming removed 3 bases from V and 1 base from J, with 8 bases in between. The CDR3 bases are TGCGCCAGCAGCTCCGGGATGTCCTACAATGAGCAGTTCTTC. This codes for CASSSGMSYNEQFF.

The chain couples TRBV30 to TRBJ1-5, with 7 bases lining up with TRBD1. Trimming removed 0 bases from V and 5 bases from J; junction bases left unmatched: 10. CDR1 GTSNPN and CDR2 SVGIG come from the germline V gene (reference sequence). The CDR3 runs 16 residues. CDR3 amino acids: CAWSVSGGQEDQPQHF. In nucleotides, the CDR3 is TGTGCCTGGAGTGTATCGGGCGGACAGGAAGATCAGCCCCAGCATTTT.

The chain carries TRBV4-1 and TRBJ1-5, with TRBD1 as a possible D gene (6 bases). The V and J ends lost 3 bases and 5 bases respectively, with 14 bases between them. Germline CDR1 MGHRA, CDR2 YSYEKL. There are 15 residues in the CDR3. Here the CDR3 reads CASSQNGQFDQPQHF. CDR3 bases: TGCGCCAGCAGCCAGAACGGACAGTTTGATCAGCCCCAGCATTTT.

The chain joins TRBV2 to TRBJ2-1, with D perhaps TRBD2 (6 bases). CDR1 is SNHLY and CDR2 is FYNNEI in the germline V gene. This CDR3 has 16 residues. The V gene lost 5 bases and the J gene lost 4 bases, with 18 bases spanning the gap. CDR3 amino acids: CASSPVRGSPYNEQFF. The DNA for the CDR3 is TGTGCCAGCAGTCCTGTTCGGGGGAGCCCATACAATGAGCAGTTCTTC.

The CDR3 nucleotides read TGTGCCAGTCGTTCCGGGACAGGGGGCGGCGAGCAGTACTTC. Translated, it gives CASRSGTGGGEQYF. The rearrangement uses TRBV19 and TRBJ2-7; 12 nucleotides agree with TRBD1. The germline V gene has CDR1 LNHDA and CDR2 SQIVND (reference sequence). This CDR3 contains 14 residues. V dropped 8 bases and J dropped 6; count of bases not matched to a gene: 8.

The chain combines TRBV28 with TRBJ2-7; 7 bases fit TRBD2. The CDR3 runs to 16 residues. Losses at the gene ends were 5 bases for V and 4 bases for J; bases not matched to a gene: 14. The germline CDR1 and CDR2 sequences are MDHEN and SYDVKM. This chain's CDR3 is CASSPLALGLRYEQYF. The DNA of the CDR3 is TGTGCCAGCAGTCCTCTTGCGCTGGGACTAAGGTACGAGCAGTACTTC.

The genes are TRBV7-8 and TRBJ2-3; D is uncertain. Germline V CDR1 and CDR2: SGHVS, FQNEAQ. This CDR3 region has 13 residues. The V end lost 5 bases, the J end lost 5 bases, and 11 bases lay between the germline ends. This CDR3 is CASSVSSLDTQYF. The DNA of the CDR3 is TGTGCCAGCAGCGTCTCCTCTTTAGATACGCAGTATTTT.